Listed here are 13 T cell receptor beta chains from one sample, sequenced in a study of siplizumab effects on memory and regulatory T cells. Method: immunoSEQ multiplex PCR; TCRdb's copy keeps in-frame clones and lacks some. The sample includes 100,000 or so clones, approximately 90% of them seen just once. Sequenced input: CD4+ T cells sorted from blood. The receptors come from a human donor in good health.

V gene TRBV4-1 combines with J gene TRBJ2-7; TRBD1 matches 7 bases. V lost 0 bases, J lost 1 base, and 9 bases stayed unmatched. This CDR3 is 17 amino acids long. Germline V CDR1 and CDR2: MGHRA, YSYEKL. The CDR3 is CASSQDFKTGKSYEQYF. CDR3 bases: TGCGCCAGCAGCCAAGATTTTAAGACAGGGAAATCCTACGAGCAGTACTTC.

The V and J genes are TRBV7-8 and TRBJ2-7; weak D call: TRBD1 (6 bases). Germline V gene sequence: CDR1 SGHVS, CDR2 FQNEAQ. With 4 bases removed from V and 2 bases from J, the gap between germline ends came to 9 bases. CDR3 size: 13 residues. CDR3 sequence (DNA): TGTGCCAGCAGCTGGGGACAAGCCTACGAGCAGTACTTC. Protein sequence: CASSWGQAYEQYF.

CDR3 bases: TGTGCCAGTAGTATCCCGGGGACAGGGGGAGAGACCCAGTACTTC. Translating it yields CASSIPGTGGETQYF. The chain has TRBV19 and TRBJ2-5, with TRBD1 matching over 11 bases. This CDR3 is 15 amino acids long. In germline, CDR1 is LNHDA, CDR2 SQIVND (reference sequence). With V trimmed by 3 bases and J by 4 bases, 4 bases remained unmatched.

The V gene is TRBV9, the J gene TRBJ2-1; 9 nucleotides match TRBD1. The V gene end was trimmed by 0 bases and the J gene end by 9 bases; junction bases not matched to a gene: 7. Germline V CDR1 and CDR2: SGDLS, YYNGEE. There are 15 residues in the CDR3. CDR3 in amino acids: CASSVDGTGIGEQFF. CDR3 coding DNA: TGTGCCAGCAGCGTAGATGGGACAGGGATTGGTGAGCAGTTCTTC.

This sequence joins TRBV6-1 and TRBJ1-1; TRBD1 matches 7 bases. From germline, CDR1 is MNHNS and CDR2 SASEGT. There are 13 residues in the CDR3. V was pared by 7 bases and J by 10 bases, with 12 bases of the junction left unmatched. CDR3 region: CASKRDSLEGAFF. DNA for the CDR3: TGTGCCAGCAAACGGGACAGCCTCGAGGGAGCTTTCTTT.

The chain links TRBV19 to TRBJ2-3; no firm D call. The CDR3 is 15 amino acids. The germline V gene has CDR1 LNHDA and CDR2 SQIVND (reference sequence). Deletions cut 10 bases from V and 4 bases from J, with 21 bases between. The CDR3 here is CATHPNRANSDTQYF. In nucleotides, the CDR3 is TGTGCCACGCACCCAAACCGGGCCAACTCAGATACGCAGTATTTT.

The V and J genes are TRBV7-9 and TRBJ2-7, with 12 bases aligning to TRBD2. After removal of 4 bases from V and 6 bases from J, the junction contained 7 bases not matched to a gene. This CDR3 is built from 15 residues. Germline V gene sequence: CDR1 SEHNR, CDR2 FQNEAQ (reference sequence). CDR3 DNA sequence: TGTGCCAGCAGCTCTCCTAGCGGGAGGGCCGCCGAGCAGTACTTC. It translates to CASSSPSGRAAEQYF.

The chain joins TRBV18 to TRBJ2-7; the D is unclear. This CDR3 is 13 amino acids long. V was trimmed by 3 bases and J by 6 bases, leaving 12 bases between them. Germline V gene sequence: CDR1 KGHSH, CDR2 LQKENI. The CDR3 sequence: CASSPTPQPEQYF. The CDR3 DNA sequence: TGTGCCAGCTCACCGACTCCCCAGCCCGAGCAGTACTTC.

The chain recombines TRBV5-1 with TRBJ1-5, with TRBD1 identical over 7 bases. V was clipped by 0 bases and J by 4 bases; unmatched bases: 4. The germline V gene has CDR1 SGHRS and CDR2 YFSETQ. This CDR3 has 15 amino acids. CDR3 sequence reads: CASSLGGTENQPQHF. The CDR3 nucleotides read TGCGCCAGCAGCTTGGGAGGGACAGAGAATCAGCCCCAGCATTTT.

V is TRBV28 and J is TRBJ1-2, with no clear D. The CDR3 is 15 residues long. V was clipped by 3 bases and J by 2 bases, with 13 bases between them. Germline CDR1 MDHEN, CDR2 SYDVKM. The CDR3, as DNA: TGTGCCAGCAGTTTCAGGCAACCCGTCAACTATGGCTACACCTTC. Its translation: CASSFRQPVNYGYTF.

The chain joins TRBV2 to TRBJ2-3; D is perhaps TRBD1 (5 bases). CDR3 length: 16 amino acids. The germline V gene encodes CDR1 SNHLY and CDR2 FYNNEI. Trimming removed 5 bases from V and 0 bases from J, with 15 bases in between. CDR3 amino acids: CASSLTRVLSTDTQYF. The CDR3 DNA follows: TGTGCCAGCAGTTTAACCAGGGTATTAAGCACAGATACGCAGTATTTT.

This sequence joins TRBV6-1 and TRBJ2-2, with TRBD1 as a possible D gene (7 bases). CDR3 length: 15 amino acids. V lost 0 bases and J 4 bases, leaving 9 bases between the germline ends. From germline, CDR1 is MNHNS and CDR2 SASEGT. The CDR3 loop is CASSEAQGGTGELFF. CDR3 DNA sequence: TGTGCCAGCAGTGAAGCCCAGGGGGGCACCGGGGAGCTGTTTTTT.

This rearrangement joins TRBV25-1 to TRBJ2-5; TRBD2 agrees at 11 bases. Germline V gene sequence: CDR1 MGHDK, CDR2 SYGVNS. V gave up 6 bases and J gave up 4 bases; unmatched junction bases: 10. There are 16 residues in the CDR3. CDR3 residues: CASSPISGRAAETQYF. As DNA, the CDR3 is TGTGCCAGCAGCCCAATTAGCGGGAGGGCCGCAGAGACCCAGTACTTC. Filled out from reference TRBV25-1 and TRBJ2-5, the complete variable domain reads EADIYQTPRYLVIGTGKKITLECSQTMGHDKMYWYQQDPGMELHLIHYSYGVNSTEKGDLSSESTVSRIRTEHFPLTLESARPSHTSQYLCASSPISGRAAETQYFGPGTRLLVL.